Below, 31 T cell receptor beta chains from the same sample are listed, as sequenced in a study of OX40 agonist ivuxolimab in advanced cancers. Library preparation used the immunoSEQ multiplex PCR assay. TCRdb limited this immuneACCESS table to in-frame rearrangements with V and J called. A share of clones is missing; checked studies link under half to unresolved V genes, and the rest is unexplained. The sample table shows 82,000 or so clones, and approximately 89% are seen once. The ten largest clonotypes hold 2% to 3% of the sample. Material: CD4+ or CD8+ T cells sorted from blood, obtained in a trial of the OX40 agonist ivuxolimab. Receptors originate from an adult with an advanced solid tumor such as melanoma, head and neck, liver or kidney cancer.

The CDR3 region is CASSLRETQYF. The CDR3 nucleotides are TGCGCCAGCAGCTTGCGGGAGACCCAGTACTTC. The V gene is TRBV5-1, the J gene TRBJ2-5; D gene unclear. CDR1 is SGHRS, CDR2 YFSETQ, per germline. The CDR3 has 11 amino acids. V was pared by 1 base and J by 5 bases, with 3 bases between.

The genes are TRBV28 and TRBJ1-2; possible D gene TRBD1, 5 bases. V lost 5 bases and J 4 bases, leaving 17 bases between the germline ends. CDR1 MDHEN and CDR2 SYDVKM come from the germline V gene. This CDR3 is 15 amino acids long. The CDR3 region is CASSPQAGTSYGYTF. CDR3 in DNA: TGTGCCAGCAGTCCGCAGGCGGGGACCAGCTATGGCTACACCTTC.

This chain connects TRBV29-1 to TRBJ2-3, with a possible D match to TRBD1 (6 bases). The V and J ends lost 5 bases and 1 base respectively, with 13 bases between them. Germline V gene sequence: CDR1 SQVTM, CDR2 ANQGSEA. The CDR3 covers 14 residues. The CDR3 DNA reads TGCAGCGTTAGAGGGACACAGGGCACAGATACGCAGTATTTT. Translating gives CSVRGTQGTDTQYF.

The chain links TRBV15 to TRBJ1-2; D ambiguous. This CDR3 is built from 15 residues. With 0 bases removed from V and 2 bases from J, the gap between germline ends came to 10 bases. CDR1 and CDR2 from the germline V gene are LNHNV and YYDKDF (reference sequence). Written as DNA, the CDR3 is TGTGCCACCAGCAGAGATCGGGTCGGAAACTATGGCTACACCTTC. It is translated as CATSRDRVGNYGYTF.

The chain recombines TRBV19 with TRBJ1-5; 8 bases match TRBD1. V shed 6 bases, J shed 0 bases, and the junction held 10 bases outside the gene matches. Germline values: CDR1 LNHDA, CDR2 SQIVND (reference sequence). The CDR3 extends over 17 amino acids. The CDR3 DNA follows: TGTGCCAGTAGGAGACAGGGGAATAGTTATAGCAATCAGCCCCAGCATTTT. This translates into CASRRQGNSYSNQPQHF.

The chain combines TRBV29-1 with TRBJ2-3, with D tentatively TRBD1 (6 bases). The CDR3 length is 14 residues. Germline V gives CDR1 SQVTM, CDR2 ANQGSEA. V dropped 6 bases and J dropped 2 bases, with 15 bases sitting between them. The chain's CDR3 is CSVVPGHNTDTQYF. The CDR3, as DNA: TGCAGCGTGGTACCGGGACATAACACAGATACGCAGTATTTT.

CDR3 DNA sequence: TGTGCCAGCAGCCCGACTAAGGGCGGGGAGCTGTTTTTT. Translation: CASSPTKGGELFF. The chain is built from TRBV7-2 and TRBJ2-2; possibly TRBD2 for D (5 bases). Germline-derived CDR1 and CDR2 are SGHTA and FQGNSA. The V and J ends lost 5 bases and 7 bases respectively, with 11 bases between them. The CDR3 has 13 amino acids. The full variable domain, with the rest looked up from reference TRBV7-2 and TRBJ2-2, is GAGVSQSPSNKVTEKGKDVELRCDPISGHTALYWYRQSLGQGLEFLIYFQGNSAPDKSGLPSDRFSAERTGGSVSTLTIQRTQQEDSAVYLCASSPTKGGELFFGEGSRLTVL.

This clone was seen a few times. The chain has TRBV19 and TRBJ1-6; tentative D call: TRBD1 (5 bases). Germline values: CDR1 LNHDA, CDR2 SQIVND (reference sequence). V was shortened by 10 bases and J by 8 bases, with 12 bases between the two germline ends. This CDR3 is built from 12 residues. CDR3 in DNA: TGTGCCACCGGGGCGCAGGATTCACCCCTCCACTTT. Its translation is CATGAQDSPLHF.

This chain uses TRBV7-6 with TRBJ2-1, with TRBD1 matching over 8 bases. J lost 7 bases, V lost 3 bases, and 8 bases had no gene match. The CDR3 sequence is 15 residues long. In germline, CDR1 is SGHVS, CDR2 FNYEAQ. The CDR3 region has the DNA TGTGCCAGCAGCTTCGGGCAGGGGGCAGGTAATGAGCAGTTCTTC. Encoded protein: CASSFGQGAGNEQFF.

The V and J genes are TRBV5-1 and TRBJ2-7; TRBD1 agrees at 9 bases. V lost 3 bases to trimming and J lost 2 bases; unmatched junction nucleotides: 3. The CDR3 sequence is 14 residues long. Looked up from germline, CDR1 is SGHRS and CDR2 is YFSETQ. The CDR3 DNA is TGCGCCAGCAGCTGGACAGGGGATACCTACGAGCAGTACTTC. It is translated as CASSWTGDTYEQYF.

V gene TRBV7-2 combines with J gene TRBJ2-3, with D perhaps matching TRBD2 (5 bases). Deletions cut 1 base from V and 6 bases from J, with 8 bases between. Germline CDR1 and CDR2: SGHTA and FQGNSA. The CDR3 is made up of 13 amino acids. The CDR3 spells CASSLGTHDTQYF. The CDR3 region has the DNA TGTGCCAGCAGCTTAGGGACTCATGATACGCAGTATTTT.

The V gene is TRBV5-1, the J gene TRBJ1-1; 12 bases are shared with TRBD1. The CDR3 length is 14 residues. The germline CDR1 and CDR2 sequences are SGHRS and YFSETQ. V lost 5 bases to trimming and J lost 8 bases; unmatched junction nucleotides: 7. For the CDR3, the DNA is TGCGCCAGCAGGCTCCCAGGGACAGGGGGCGAAGCTTTCTTT. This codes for CASRLPGTGGEAFF.

This chain's CDR3 is CASSTQTGGFFIQYF. CDR3 nucleotides: TGTGCCAGTAGTACCCAGACAGGGGGCTTCTTCATTCAGTACTTC. This rearrangement joins TRBV19 to TRBJ2-4, with TRBD1 matching over 10 bases. Germline V CDR1 and CDR2: LNHDA, SQIVND (reference sequence). Germline trimming cut 4 bases from V and 9 bases from J; bases unmatched to any gene: 9. The CDR3 runs 15 residues.

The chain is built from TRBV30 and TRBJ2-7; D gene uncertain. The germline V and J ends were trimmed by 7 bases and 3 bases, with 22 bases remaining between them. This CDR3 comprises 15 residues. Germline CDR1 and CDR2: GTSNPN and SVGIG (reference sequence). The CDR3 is CASRSIVGRVYEQYF. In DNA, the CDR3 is TGTGCCTCGCGAAGTATTGTGGGCCGAGTCTACGAGCAGTACTTC.

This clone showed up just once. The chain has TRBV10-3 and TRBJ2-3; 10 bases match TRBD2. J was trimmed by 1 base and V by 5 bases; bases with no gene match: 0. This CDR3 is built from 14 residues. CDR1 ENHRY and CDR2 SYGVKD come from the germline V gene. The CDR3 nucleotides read TGTGCCATCAGTACTAGCGGGGGCACAGATACGCAGTATTTT. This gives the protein CAISTSGGTDTQYF.

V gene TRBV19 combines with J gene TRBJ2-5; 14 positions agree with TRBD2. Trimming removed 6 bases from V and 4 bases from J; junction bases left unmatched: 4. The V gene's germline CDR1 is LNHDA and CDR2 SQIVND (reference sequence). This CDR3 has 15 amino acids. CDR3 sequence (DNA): TGTGCCAGTAGCCCCGGGACTAGCGGGGGAGAGACCCAGTACTTC. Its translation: CASSPGTSGGETQYF.

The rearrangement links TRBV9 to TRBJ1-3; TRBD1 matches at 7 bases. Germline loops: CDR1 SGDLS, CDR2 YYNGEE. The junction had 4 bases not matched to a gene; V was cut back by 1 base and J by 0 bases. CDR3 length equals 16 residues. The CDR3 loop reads CASSVTGTVSGNTIYF. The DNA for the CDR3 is TGTGCCAGCAGCGTAACAGGGACAGTCTCTGGAAACACCATATATTTT.

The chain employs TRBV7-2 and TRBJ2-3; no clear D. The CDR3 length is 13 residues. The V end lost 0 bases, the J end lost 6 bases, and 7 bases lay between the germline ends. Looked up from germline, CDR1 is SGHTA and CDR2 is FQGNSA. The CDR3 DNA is TGTGCCAGCAGCTTAGCCAGTCTGGATACGCAGTATTTT. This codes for CASSLASLDTQYF. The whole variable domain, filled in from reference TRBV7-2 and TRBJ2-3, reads GAGVSQSPSNKVTEKGKDVELRCDPISGHTALYWYRQSLGQGLEFLIYFQGNSAPDKSGLPSDRFSAERTGGSVSTLTIQRTQQEDSAVYLCASSLASLDTQYFGPGTRLTVL.

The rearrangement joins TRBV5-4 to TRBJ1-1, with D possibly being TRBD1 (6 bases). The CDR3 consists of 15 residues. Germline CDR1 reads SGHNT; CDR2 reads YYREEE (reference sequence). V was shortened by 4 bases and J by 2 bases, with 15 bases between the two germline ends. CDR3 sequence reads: CASSGQTGLNTEAFF. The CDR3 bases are TGTGCCAGCAGCGGACAGACAGGCCTCAACACTGAAGCTTTCTTT. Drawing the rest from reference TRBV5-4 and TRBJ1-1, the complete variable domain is ETGVTQSPTHLIKTRGQQVTLRCSSQSGHNTVSWYQQALGQGPQFIFQYYREEENGRGNFPPRFSGLQFPNYSSELNVNALELDDSALYLCASSGQTGLNTEAFFGQGTRLTVV.

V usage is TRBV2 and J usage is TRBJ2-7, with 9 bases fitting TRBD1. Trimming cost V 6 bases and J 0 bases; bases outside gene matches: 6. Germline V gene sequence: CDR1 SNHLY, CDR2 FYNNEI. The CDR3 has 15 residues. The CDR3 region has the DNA TGTGCCAGCAGGGGGACAGGGCGGTTCTCCTACGAGCAGTACTTC. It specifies CASRGTGRFSYEQYF.

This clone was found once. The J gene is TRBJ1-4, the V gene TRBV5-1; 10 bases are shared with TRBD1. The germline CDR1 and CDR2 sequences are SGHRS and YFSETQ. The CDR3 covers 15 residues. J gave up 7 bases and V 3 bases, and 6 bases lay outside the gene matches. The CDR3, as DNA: TGCGCCAGCAGCTGGGACAGGGGCGATAGTGAAAAACTGTTTTTT. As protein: CASSWDRGDSEKLFF.

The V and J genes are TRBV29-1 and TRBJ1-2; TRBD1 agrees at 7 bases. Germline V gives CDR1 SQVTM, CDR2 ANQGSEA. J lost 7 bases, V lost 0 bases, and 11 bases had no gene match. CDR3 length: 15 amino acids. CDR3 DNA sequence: TGCAGCGTTGAAGAATCCCGGGACAGTTATGCTGGCTACACCTTC. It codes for CSVEESRDSYAGYTF.

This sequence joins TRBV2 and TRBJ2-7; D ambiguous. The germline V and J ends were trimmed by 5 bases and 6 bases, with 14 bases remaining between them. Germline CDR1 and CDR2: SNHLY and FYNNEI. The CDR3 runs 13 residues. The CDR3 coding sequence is TGTGCCAGCAGTCGGGTAGAAGTGGGCGAGCAGTACTTC. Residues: CASSRVEVGEQYF.

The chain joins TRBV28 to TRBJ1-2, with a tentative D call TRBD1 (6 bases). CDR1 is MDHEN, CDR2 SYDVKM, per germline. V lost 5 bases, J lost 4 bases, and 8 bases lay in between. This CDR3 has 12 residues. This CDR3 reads CASSEGVYGYTF. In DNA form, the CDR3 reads TGTGCCAGCAGTGAGGGGGTCTATGGCTACACCTTC.

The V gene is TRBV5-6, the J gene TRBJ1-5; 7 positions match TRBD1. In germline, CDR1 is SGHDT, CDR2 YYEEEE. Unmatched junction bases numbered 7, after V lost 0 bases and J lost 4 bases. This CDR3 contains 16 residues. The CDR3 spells CASSLALGQLNQPQHF. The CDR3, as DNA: TGTGCCAGCAGCTTGGCTTTGGGACAGTTAAATCAGCCCCAGCATTTT.

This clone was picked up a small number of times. The CDR3 sequence: CASSPKPSSYEQYF. CDR3 nucleotides: TGTGCCAGCAGCCCCAAGCCCAGCTCCTACGAGCAGTACTTC. The V gene is TRBV7-3, the J gene TRBJ2-7, with D unresolved. Between the trimmed V and J ends, which lost 5 bases and 0 bases, there was a span of 11 bases. CDR3 length: 14 amino acids. Germline V CDR1 and CDR2: SGHTA, FQGTGA.

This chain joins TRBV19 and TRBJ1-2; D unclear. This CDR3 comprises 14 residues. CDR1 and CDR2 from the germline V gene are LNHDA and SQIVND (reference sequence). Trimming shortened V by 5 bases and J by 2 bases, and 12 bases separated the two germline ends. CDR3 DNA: TGTGCCAGTAGTTCCTCGACGGGGAACTATGGCTACACCTTC. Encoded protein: CASSSSTGNYGYTF.

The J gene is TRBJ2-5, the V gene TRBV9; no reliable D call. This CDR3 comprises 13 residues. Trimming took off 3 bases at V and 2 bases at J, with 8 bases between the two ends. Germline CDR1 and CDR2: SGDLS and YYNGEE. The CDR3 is CASSEIPQETQYF. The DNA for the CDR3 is TGTGCCAGCAGCGAGATCCCTCAAGAGACCCAGTACTTC. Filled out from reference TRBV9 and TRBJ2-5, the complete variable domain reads DSGVTQTPKHLITATGQRVTLRCSPRSGDLSVYWYQQSLDQGLQFLIQYYNGEERAKGNILERFSAQQFPDLHSELNLSSLELGDSALYFCASSEIPQETQYFGPGTRLLVL.

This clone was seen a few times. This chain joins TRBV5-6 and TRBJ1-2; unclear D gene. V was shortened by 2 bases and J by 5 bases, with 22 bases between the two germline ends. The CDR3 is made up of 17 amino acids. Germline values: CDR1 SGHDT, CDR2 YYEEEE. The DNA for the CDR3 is TGTGCCAGCAGCTTTCCTTCCTATCGGCAGTCCCTTTATGGCTACACCTTC. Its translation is CASSFPSYRQSLYGYTF. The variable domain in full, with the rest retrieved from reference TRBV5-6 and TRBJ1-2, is DAGVTQSPTHLIKTRGQQVTLRCSPKSGHDTVSWYQQALGQGPQFIFQYYEEEERQRGNFPDRFSGHQFPNYSSELNVNALLLGDSALYLCASSFPSYRQSLYGYTFGSGTRLTVV.

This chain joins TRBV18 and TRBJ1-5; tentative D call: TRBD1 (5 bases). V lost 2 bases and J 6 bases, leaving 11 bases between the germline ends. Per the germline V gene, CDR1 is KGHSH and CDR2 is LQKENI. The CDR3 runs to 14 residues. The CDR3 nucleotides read TGTGCCAGCTCACCAGGGGTTGGGGGTCAGCCCCAGCATTTT. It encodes CASSPGVGGQPQHF. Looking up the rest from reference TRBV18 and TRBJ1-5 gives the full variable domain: NAGVMQNPRHLVRRRGQEARLRCSPMKGHSHVYWYRQLPEEGLKFMVYLQKENIIDESGMPKERFSAEFPKEGPSILRIQQVVRGDSAAYFCASSPGVGGQPQHFGDGTRLSIL.

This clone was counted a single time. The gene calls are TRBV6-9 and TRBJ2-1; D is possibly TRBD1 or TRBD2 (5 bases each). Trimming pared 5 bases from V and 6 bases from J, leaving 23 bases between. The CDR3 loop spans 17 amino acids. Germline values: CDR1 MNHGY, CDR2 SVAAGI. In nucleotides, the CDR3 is TGTGCCAGCAGTCTCCCCTTGACCCCACCGAGGGGCAATGAGCAGTTCTTC. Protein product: CASSLPLTPPRGNEQFF.